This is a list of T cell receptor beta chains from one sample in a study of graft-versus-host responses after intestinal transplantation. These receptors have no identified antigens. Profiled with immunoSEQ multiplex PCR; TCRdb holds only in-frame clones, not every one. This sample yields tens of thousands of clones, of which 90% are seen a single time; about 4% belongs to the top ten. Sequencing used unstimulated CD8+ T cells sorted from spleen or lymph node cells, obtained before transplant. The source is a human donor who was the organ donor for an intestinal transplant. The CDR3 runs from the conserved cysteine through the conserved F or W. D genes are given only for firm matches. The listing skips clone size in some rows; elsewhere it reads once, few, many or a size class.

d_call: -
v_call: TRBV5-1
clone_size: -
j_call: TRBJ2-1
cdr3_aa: CASSLAETELNNEQFF
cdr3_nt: TGCGCCAGCAGCTTGGCCGAGACAGAGTTAAACAATGAGCAGTTCTTC

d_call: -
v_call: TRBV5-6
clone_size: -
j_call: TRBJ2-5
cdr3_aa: CASSSETILETQYF
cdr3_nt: TGTGCCAGCAGTTCGGAGACTATTCTAGAGACCCAGTACTTC

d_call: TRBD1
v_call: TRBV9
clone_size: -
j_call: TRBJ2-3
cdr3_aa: CASSARTGMTDTQYF
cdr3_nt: TGTGCCAGCAGCGCAAGGACAGGGATGACAGATACGCAGTATTTT

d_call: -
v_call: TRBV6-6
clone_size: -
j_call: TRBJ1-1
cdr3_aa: CASSFNQGNTEAFF
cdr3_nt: TGTGCCAGCAGTTTTAATCAGGGGAACACTGAAGCTTTCTTT

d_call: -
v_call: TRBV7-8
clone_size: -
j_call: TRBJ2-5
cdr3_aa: CASSLTARGRQGETQYF
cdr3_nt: TGTGCCAGCAGCTTAACCGCCAGGGGACGGCAGGGGGAGACCCAGTACTTC

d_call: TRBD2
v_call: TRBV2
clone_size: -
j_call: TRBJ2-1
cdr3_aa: CASSEEGLANEQFF
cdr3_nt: TGTGCCAGCAGTGAAGAGGGACTAGCCAATGAGCAGTTCTTC

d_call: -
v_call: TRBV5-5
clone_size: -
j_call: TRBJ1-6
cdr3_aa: CASSLVGPSNSPLHF
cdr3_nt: TGTGCCAGCAGCTTGGTGGGGCCATCCAATTCACCCCTCCACTTT

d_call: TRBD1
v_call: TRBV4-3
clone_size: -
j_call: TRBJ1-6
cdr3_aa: CASSQEQGAGSPLHF
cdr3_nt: TGCGCCAGCAGCCAAGAGCAGGGGGCTGGCTCACCCCTCCACTTT

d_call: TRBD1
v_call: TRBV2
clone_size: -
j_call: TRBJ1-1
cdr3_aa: CAGLGTGVTEAFF
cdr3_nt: TGTGCCGGGCTGGGGACAGGGGTCACTGAAGCTTTCTTT

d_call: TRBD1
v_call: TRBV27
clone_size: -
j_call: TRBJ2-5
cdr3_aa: CASSILTIQGASETQYF
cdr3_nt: TGTGCCAGCAGTATACTGACAATACAGGGGGCGTCGGAGACCCAGTACTTC

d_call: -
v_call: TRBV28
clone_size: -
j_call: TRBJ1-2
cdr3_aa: CASSLSGGSFSGGYTF
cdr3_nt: TGTGCCAGCAGTTTGTCCGGAGGGTCCTTCTCGGGCGGCTACACCTTC

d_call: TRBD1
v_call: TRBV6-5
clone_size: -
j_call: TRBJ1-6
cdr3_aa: CASRTTGESSPLHF
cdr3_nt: TGTGCCAGCAGAACGACAGGGGAAAGTTCACCCCTCCACTTT

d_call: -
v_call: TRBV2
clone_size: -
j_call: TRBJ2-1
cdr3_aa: CASSAPNRDNEQFF
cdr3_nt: TGTGCCAGCAGCGCTCCGAACCGAGACAATGAGCAGTTCTTC

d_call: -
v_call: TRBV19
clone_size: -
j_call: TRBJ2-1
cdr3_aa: CASSTQGTSYNEQFF
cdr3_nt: TGTGCCAGTAGTACTCAGGGGACCTCCTACAATGAGCAGTTCTTC

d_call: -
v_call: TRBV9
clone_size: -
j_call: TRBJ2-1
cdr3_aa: CASSVGAGRADEQFF
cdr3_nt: TGTGCCAGCAGCGTCGGTGCGGGGCGTGCGGATGAGCAGTTCTTC

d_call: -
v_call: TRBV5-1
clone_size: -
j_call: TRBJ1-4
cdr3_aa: CASSLISGGPNEKLFF
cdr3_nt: TGCGCCAGCAGCTTAATTTCGGGGGGGCCTAATGAAAAACTGTTTTTT

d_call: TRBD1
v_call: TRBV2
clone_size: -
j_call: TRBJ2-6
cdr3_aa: CASSLDRESGANVLTF
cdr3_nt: TGTGCCAGCAGTCTAGACAGGGAGTCTGGGGCCAACGTCCTGACTTTC

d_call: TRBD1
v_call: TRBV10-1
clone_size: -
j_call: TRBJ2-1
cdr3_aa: CARTSFPGQRNNEQFF
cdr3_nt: TGCGCCAGGACATCATTCCCGGGACAGAGAAACAATGAGCAGTTCTTC

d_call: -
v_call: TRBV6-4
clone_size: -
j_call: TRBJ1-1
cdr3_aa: CASSDRENTEAFF
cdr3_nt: TGTGCCAGCAGTGACAGAGAGAACACTGAAGCTTTCTTT

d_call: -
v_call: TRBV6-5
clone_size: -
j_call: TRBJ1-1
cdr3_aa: CASAQGGTEAFF
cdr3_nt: TGTGCCAGTGCCCAGGGTGGCACTGAAGCTTTCTTT

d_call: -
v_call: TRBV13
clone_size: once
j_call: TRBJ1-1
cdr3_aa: CASSFSLRGSNTEAFF
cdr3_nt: TGTGCCAGCAGCTTTAGTCTCAGGGGCTCGAACACTGAAGCTTTCTTT

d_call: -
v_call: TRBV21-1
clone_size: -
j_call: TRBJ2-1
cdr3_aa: CASSNRDGLNEQFF
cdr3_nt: TGTGCCAGCAGCAACCGGGACGGACTAAATGAGCAGTTCTTC

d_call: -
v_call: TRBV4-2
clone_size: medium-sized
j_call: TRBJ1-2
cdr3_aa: CASSQDGQNYGYTF
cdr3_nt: TGTGCCAGCAGCCAAGATGGACAGAACTATGGCTACACCTTC

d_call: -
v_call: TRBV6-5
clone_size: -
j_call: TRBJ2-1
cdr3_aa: CASSLVWSSYNEQFF
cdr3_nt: TGTGCCAGCAGCCTAGTCTGGAGCTCCTACAATGAGCAGTTCTTC

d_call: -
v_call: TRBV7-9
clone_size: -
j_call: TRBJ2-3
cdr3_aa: CASSSDTGHVADTQYF
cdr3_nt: TGTGCCAGCAGTTCGGATACCGGACACGTCGCAGATACGCAGTATTTT

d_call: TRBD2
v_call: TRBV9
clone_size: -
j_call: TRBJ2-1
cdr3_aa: CASNPTSGGANEQFF
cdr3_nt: TGTGCCAGCAACCCGACTAGCGGGGGGGCCAATGAGCAGTTCTTC

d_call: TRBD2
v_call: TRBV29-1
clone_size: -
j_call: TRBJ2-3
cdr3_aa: CSVDYSGGGTDTQYF
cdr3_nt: TGCAGCGTTGATTACAGCGGGGGGGGCACAGATACGCAGTATTTT

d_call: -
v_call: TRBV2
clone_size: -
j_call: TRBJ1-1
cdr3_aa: CASGHMNTEAFF
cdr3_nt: TGTGCCAGTGGACATATGAACACTGAAGCTTTCTTT

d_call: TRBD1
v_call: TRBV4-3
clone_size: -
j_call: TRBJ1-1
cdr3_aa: CASSQTGGGTEAFF
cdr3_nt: TGCGCCAGCAGCCAGACAGGGGGAGGCACTGAAGCTTTCTTT

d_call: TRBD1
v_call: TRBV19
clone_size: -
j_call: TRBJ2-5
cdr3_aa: CASSSRDRGKGETQYF
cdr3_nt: TGTGCCAGTAGTAGCAGGGACAGGGGGAAAGGGGAGACCCAGTACTTC

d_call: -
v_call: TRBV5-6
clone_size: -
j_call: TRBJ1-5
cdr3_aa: CASSLGRVRAGEPQHF
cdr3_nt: TGTGCCAGCAGCTTGGGGAGAGTCAGAGCCGGTGAGCCCCAGCATTTT

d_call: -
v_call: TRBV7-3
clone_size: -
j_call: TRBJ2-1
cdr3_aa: CASSLSLPSSYNEQFF
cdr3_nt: TGTGCCAGCAGCTTATCCCTCCCTAGCTCCTACAATGAGCAGTTCTTC

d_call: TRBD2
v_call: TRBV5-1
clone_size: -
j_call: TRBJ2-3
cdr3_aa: CASSVLTSRKADTQYF
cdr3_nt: TGCGCCAGCAGCGTACTGACTAGCCGGAAGGCAGATACGCAGTATTTT

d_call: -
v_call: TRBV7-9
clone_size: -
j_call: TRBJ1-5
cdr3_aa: CASSLAGDQPQHF
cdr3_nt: TGTGCCAGCAGCTTAGCAGGGGATCAGCCCCAGCATTTT

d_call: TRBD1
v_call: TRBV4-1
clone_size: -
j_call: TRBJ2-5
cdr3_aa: CASSQHRDREQETQYF
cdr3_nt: TGCGCCAGCAGCCAGCACAGGGACAGGGAGCAAGAGACCCAGTACTTC

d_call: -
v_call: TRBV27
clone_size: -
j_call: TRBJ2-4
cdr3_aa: CASSPRQPVGKNIQYF
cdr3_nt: TGTGCCAGCAGTCCCCGACAGCCTGTTGGCAAAAACATTCAGTACTTC

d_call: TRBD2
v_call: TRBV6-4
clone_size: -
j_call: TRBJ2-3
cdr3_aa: CASSLAGGTDTQYF
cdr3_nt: TGTGCCAGCTCACTGGCGGGGGGCACAGATACGCAGTATTTT

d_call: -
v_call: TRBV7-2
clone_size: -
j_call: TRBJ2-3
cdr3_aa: CASSLGRGVVTDTQYF
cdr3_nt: TGTGCCAGCAGCTTAGGGCGGGGAGTTGTCACAGATACGCAGTATTTT

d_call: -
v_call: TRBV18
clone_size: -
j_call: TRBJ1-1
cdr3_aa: CASSPPGPYTEAFF
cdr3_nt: TGTGCCAGCTCCCCACCGGGGCCCTATACTGAAGCTTTCTTT

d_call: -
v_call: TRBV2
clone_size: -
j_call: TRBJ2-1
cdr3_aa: CASSSEDFYNEQFF
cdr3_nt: TGTGCCAGCAGTTCCGAGGATTTTTACAATGAGCAGTTCTTC

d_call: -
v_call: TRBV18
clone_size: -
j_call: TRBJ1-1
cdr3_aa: CASSPPGGIEAFF
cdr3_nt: TGTGCCAGCTCACCACCGGGGGGGATTGAAGCTTTCTTT

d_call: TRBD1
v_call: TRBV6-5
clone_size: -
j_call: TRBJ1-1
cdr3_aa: CASSPGQVTGAFF
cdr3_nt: TGTGCCAGCAGCCCTGGACAGGTCACGGGGGCTTTCTTT